This T cell receptor (beta chain) derives from a study of Graves' ophthalmopathy and Graves' hyperthyroidism (dated by TCRdb to the late 2010s). Study-level background: Peripheral blood samples were taken at the time of initial diagnosis, before any treatment was given. The study used signatures of the TCR beta repertoire to tell Graves' ophthalmopathy apart from Graves' hyperthyroidism and to predict which patients would progress to ophthalmopathy. In total, approximately 130 blood samples were TCR-sequenced: approximately 42 ophthalmopathy, some 72 hyperthyroidism and roughly 17 hyperthyroidism-to-ophthalmopathy patients. A discovery set of 95 to 100 patients (43 ophthalmopathy, 55 to 65 stable hyperthyroidism) was enrolled to explore V-J signatures distinguishing ophthalmopathy from hyperthyroidism. The independent validation cohort included about 19 hyperthyroidism patients plus 17 patients who later progressed from hyperthyroidism to ophthalmopathy. In five or six hyperthyroidism patients, the T-cell repertoire of thyroid tissue was compared with the T-cell repertoire of blood. After sampling, hyperthyroidism patients received methimazole starting at 30 mg daily, and ophthalmopathy patients received high-dose intravenous methylprednisolone. The roughly 91 discovery patients were randomly divided into training and test sets at a 7:3 ratio. Overall study outcomes, separate from this receptor: In validation, the model predicted ophthalmopathy progression with more than 70% sensitivity and approximately 72% specificity; around twelve predicted patients were CT-confirmed with GO in a median of 6.5 months. The 13-signature model separated ophthalmopathy from stable hyperthyroidism with 85% to 90% sensitivity and approximately 81% specificity in cross-validation, and 80%/75% in the test set. Among expanded thyroid clonotypes with frequency above 0.001, most also showed up in blood, which suggests that blood repertoires may reflect the thyroid immune response. No statistical method was used to set the sample size in advance, and the investigators knew which group each participant was assigned to.

This clonotype was picked up many times. Which antigen it targets is not known. There are no base qualities to consult, and no much larger clone falls within one base. Ophthalmopathy patients had moderately to severely active disease, Clinical Activity Score of at least 3, NOSPECS grade of at least 4, and disease duration under 3 months. Patients with other autoimmune diseases, uncontrolled infections, pregnancy or lactation were excluded from the study. Clinical symptoms, serum thyroxine, TRAb, thyroid ultrasound and orbital computed tomography were used for diagnosis. PBMCs were isolated from roughly 10 ml of fresh peripheral blood by Ficoll-Paque density gradient centrifugation. Trizol reagent was used to extract the total RNA, and its quality was then checked on an Agilent 2100 Bioanalyzer. For repertoire sequencing, TCR beta CDR3 regions were amplified from RNA transcripts. The first round was an RT-PCR using HTBI primers with the Qiagen OneStep RT-PCR kit, and this first round was followed by a second-round multiplex PCR, then size selection and purification. Sequencing of the libraries was carried out on an Illumina HiSeq2000 in paired-end mode with 100 bp reads. The authors processed their data as follows. SOAPnuke was used to process the reads, removing any read that contained adapters or uncalled bases, had a mean Phred below 15, or lacked an exact match to the constant primer or identifier. High-quality paired reads were merged with COPE v1.2.5. Unique nucleotide sequences were defined as clonotypes and aligned to IMGT TRB V, D and J references using MiTCR v1.1. Analysis was restricted to V-J combinations with a frequency above 0.0001, which covered approximately 99% of repertoires. A TCR clonal expansion and chaos score per V-J combination was defined as the ratio of F50 clonal expansion to chaos observed in the TCRdist matrix. Features were reduced by Welch's t-statistics and random forest to roughly 14 V-J combinations, which fed a naive Bayes classifier. Thyroid-blood repertoire similarity was quantified with the Morisita-Horn index. TCRdb itself trimmed the public reads at Q25 with fastp, ran MiXCR and retained productive beta chains. For every CDR3 protein sequence, its rows merge into one entry that carries the most common genes and DNA. The V and J calls here are based on TCRdb, not the publication. Across this sample there are 450,000 or so distinct CDR3 sequences, with 13% to 15% seen only once. The top ten clonotypes cover approximately 9.8% of the sample.

CDR1 and CDR2 are drawn from the germline V gene (reference sequence): MNHEY, SMNVEV. V loses 7 bases of germline sequence and J loses 4 bases, and the interval between the two ends is 13 bases. The CDR3 has 14 amino acids, counting the end cysteine and phenylalanine. Left in the record is the CDR3 DNA by itself, 42 bases read in frame from the first base. The material sequenced was blood. The origin of this receptor is a woman in her twenties or thirties with Graves' ophthalmopathy. Donor details come from another sample of the same person, matched by shared clones. This receptor chain uses TRBV27 and TRBJ2-2, with the D call perhaps TRBD1 or TRBD2, as 6 bases match in each case. The DNA reads as follows: TGTGCCAGCAATATGGGGGGCGGCACCGGGGAGCTGTTTTTT. This gives the protein CASNMGGGTGELFF.